The 23 T cell receptor beta chains presented below share a single source sample, sequenced in a study of blood T cell repertoires in COVID-19. Clones were sequenced by immunoSEQ multiplex PCR, and TCRdb holds only the in-frame ones, with some missing. The sample records roughly 20,000 clones, more than 75% being singletons. The material sequenced was peripheral blood. These receptors were taken from a human donor in a cohort sampled during active COVID-19.

The J gene is TRBJ2-7, the V gene TRBV27; TRBD1 might be the D (6 bases). The germline V gene encodes CDR1 MNHEY and CDR2 SMNVEV (reference sequence). Between the trimmed V and J ends, which lost 0 bases and 5 bases, there was a span of 14 bases. The CDR3 spans 15 residues. The CDR3 sequence: CASSLSGAGLDEQYF. DNA of the CDR3: TGTGCCAGCAGTTTATCGGGGGCAGGTTTGGACGAGCAGTACTTC.

V gene TRBV7-2 combines with J gene TRBJ2-7, with 11 bases aligning to TRBD2. Germline loops: CDR1 SGHTA, CDR2 FQGNSA. The CDR3 totals 15 residues. The ends lost 5 bases at V and 4 bases at J; junction bases unmatched: 7. CDR3 nucleotide sequence: TGTGCCAGCAGCCCAGGAGGGACTAGCGGTTACGAGCAGTACTTC. This codes for CASSPGGTSGYEQYF.

The genes are TRBV11-1 and TRBJ2-1, with TRBD2 as a possible D gene (6 bases). V lost 5 bases and J lost 6, with 20 bases in between. The CDR3 has 16 residues. CDR1 and CDR2 from the germline V gene are SGHAT and FQDESV (reference sequence). The CDR3 loop reads CASSLGEGLNTNEQFF. For the CDR3, the DNA is TGTGCCAGCAGCCTAGGCGAGGGACTTAACACCAATGAGCAGTTCTTC.

A single count supports this clone. The genes are TRBV3-1 (or the pseudogene TRBV3-2) and TRBJ2-7; D might be TRBD2 (5 bases). This CDR3 has 13 residues. With 3 bases removed from V and 4 bases from J, the gap between germline ends came to 10 bases. Germline CDR1 and CDR2: LGHDT and YNNKEL (reference sequence). This CDR3 is CASSHAGEYEQYF. The DNA of the CDR3 is TGTGCCAGCAGCCACGCGGGCGAGTACGAGCAGTACTTC.

The chain combines TRBV5-8 with TRBJ1-2; 10 bases align to TRBD1. V lost 4 bases to trimming and J lost 8 bases; unmatched junction nucleotides: 11. The CDR3 is made up of 15 amino acids. Germline assignment: CDR1 SGHTS and CDR2 YDEGEE. The CDR3 DNA sequence: TGTGCCAGCAGCCTTGGAACCCGGACAGGGGGAGGCTACACCTTC. Its translation: CASSLGTRTGGGYTF.

The chain has TRBV7-6 and TRBJ1-4; 10 bases are shared with TRBD1. The V gene end was trimmed by 4 bases and the J gene end by 7 bases; junction bases not matched to a gene: 6. The germline gives CDR1 SGHVS, CDR2 FNYEAQ. The CDR3 consists of 15 residues. The CDR3 DNA is TGTGCCAGCAGCTCCGCCGGGACAGGGGCTGAAAAACTGTTTTTT. Its translation is CASSSAGTGAEKLFF.

The J gene is TRBJ2-2, the V gene TRBV7-9; the match to TRBD1 covers 9 bases. V shed 6 bases and J 5 bases; nucleotides not matched to a gene: 4. The germline gives CDR1 SEHNR, CDR2 FQNEAQ (reference sequence). CDR3 size: 14 residues. CDR3 coding DNA: TGTGCCAGCAGACCGACAGGGGGTACCGGGGAGCTGTTTTTT. Translated, it gives CASRPTGGTGELFF.

V gene TRBV7-9 combines with J gene TRBJ2-3; TRBD1 is a possible D gene (5 bases). Trimming removed 4 bases from V and 10 bases from J, with 12 bases in between. The CDR3 has 12 residues. CDR1 and CDR2 (germline): SEHNR, FQNEAQ (reference sequence). CDR3 amino acids: CASSSSGYAQYF. Written as DNA, the CDR3 is TGTGCCAGCAGCTCATCAGGGTATGCGCAGTATTTT.

The genes are TRBV2 and TRBJ2-3; 7 nucleotides match TRBD2. The CDR3 contains 14 residues. The germline V gene has CDR1 SNHLY and CDR2 FYNNEI. The V segment lost 6 bases and the J segment 11 bases; nucleotides outside the gene matches: 14. The CDR3 DNA follows: TGTGCCAGCAGGCCGCGACTCGCGGGGGAGGAGCAGTATTTT. Its translation: CASRPRLAGEEQYF.

The CDR3 is CASSQDLPREFGTDTQYF. The CDR3 nucleotides read TGCGCCAGCAGCCAAGATCTCCCTCGGGAGTTCGGCACAGATACGCAGTATTTT. The V and J genes are TRBV4-3 and TRBJ2-3; maybe TRBD2 (6 bases). CDR3 length: 18 amino acids. Trimming stripped 0 bases from V and 1 base from J, with 17 bases between. The V gene's germline CDR1 is LGHNA and CDR2 YSLEER.

V gene TRBV9 combines with J gene TRBJ1-6; 7 bases are shared with TRBD1. This CDR3 is 17 amino acids long. V trimming: 0 bases; J trimming: 6 bases; junction bases outside the gene matches: 9. Germline loops: CDR1 SGDLS, CDR2 YYNGEE. CDR3 nucleotides: TGTGCCAGCAGCGTAGTCCCCCTTCAGGGGGTTAATTCACCCCTCCACTTT. Amino acid sequence: CASSVVPLQGVNSPLHF. Supplemented by reference TRBV9 and TRBJ1-6, the full variable domain reads DSGVTQTPKHLITATGQRVTLRCSPRSGDLSVYWYQQSLDQGLQFLIQYYNGEERAKGNILERFSAQQFPDLHSELNLSSLELGDSALYFCASSVVPLQGVNSPLHFGNGTRLTVT.

The CDR3, as DNA: TGTGCCAGTAGTATAGGGACTAGCCCCCAGGAGCAGTTCTTC. Translation gives CASSIGTSPQEQFF. This chain links TRBV19 with TRBJ2-1, with TRBD2 matching over 8 bases. CDR3 length: 14 amino acids. Trimming at V came to 1 base and at J to 10 bases, leaving 6 bases not matched to a gene. The germline gives CDR1 LNHDA, CDR2 SQIVND (reference sequence).

This clone has just a few counts. The gene calls are TRBV11-2 and TRBJ1-2, with a tentative D call TRBD1 (6 bases). V was pared by 5 bases and J by 3 bases, with 16 bases between. The germline CDR1 and CDR2 sequences are SGHAT and FQNNGV. The length of the CDR3 is 15 residues. For the CDR3, the DNA is TGTGCCAGCAGCCAAGTCTTAACAGGGCACTATGGCTACACCTTC. It is translated as CASSQVLTGHYGYTF. The variable domain in full, completed from reference TRBV11-2 and TRBJ1-2, reads EAGVAQSPRYKIIEKRQSVAFWCNPISGHATLYWYQQILGQGPKLLIQFQNNGVVDDSQLPKDRFSAERLKGVDSTLKIQPAKLEDSAVYLCASSQVLTGHYGYTFGSGTRLTVV.

The chain is built from TRBV5-1 and TRBJ1-1; 11 positions agree with TRBD1. V was clipped by 4 bases and J by 5 bases; unmatched bases: 13. Germline CDR1 is SGHRS and CDR2 is YFSETQ. The CDR3 has 17 amino acids. CDR3 region: CASSPGQGAMVRTEAFF. The DNA of the CDR3 is TGCGCCAGCAGCCCCGGACAGGGGGCGATGGTACGTACTGAAGCTTTCTTT.

The V call is TRBV30, the J call TRBJ1-4; D perhaps matches TRBD1 (6 bases). V lost 2 bases and J 7 bases, leaving 17 bases between the germline ends. This CDR3 region has 15 residues. The germline gives CDR1 GTSNPN, CDR2 SVGIG (reference sequence). For the CDR3, the DNA is TGTGCCTGGAGTCCAAGGCGGCAGGGGCTTGAAAAACTGTTTTTT. Its protein is CAWSPRRQGLEKLFF.

The chain is built from TRBV5-1 and TRBJ1-2; 10 bases are shared with TRBD1. The CDR3 length is 21 residues. V shed 2 bases, J shed 5 bases, and the junction held 24 bases outside the gene matches. Germline CDR1 SGHRS, CDR2 YFSETQ. The chain's CDR3 is CASSFWGNTRDRGRVSYGYTF. The CDR3 DNA is TGCGCCAGCAGCTTTTGGGGAAACACCCGGGACAGGGGAAGGGTGTCTTATGGCTACACCTTC.

This chain links TRBV5-1 with TRBJ2-3; 9 bases fit TRBD2. The length of the CDR3 is 16 residues. J was trimmed by 4 bases and V by 4 bases; bases with no gene match: 10. Per the germline V gene, CDR1 is SGHRS and CDR2 is YFSETQ. The CDR3 loop reads CASSQSGGGASDTQYF. For the CDR3, the DNA is TGCGCCAGCAGCCAAAGCGGCGGGGGGGCCTCAGATACGCAGTATTTT.

This clone was detected only once. This chain connects TRBV7-9 to TRBJ1-1; no clear D gene. The CDR3 length is 12 residues. CDR1 is SEHNR, CDR2 FQNEAQ, per germline (reference sequence). Deletions cut 3 bases from V and 3 bases from J, with 5 bases between. CDR3 loop: CASSFADTEAFF. CDR3 nucleotide sequence: TGTGCCAGCAGCTTTGCGGACACTGAAGCTTTCTTT.

The V call is TRBV15, the J call TRBJ2-1; the D gene is possibly TRBD2 (5 bases). Germline values: CDR1 LNHNV, CDR2 YYDKDF (reference sequence). The CDR3 is 14 residues long. Trimming took off 7 bases at V and 1 base at J, with 11 bases between the two ends. The CDR3 DNA reads as TGTGCCACCAAACGGGATGGGTCCTACAATGAGCAGTTCTTC. It codes for CATKRDGSYNEQFF.

This chain uses TRBV20-1 with TRBJ2-7; D call uncertain. The CDR3 length is 11 residues. Germline V lookup: CDR1 DFQATT, CDR2 SNEGSKA (reference sequence). Deletions cut 3 bases from V and 2 bases from J, with 5 bases between. The CDR3 spells CSASLTYEQYF. The CDR3 DNA reads TGCAGTGCTAGTCTAACCTACGAGCAGTACTTC.

The J gene is TRBJ2-5, the V gene TRBV27, with unresolved D. The germline V gene has CDR1 MNHEY and CDR2 SMNVEV (reference sequence). Trimming pared 6 bases from V and 5 bases from J, leaving 10 bases between. The CDR3 covers 12 residues. CDR3 bases: TGTGCCAGCAGGTCCGCCCGGGAGACCCAGTACTTC. Protein sequence: CASRSARETQYF.

This clone was seen once. The V call is TRBV4-3, the J call TRBJ2-2; 8 bases are a match to TRBD1. V shed 0 bases and J 5 bases; nucleotides not matched to a gene: 8. CDR1 and CDR2 from the germline V gene are LGHNA and YSLEER. The CDR3 is 17 residues long. The CDR3 nucleotides read TGCGCCAGCAGCCAAGATAAGGCAGGGGGCTGGACCGGGGAGCTGTTTTTT. Translating it yields CASSQDKAGGWTGELFF.

This chain uses TRBV28 with TRBJ2-1; 9 positions agree with TRBD1. The CDR3 is made up of 15 amino acids. CDR1 is MDHEN, CDR2 SYDVKM, per germline. Losses at the gene ends were 7 bases for V and 4 bases for J; bases not matched to a gene: 8. The CDR3 is CASNPGQGNYNEQFF. The CDR3 bases are TGTGCCAGCAACCCGGGACAGGGAAATTACAATGAGCAGTTCTTC.